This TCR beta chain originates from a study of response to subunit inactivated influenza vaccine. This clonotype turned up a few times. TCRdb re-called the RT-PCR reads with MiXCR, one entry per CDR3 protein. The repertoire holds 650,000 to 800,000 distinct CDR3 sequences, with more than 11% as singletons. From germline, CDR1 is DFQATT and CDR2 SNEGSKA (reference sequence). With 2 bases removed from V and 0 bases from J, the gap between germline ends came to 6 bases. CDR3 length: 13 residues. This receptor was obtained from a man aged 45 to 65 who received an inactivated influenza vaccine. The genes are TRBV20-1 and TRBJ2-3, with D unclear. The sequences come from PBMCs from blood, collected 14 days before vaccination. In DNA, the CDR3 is TGCAGTGCTAGATCACAGAGCACAGATACGCAGTATTTT. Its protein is CSARSQSTDTQYF.